The clone carrying this T cell receptor beta chain was counted at least ten times. The antigen remains undetermined. This sample stems from a study of early T cells in non-severe SARS-CoV-2 infection. Study-wide points: Comparison of clonotypes with VDJdb favored anti-spike CD8 responses while missing private and CD4 specificities.

CDR1 and CDR2 (germline): LNHNV, YYDKDF (reference sequence). There are 12 residues in the CDR3. V lost 4 bases and J 7 bases, leaving 11 bases between the germline ends. Individual cDNA molecules were tagged with unique molecular identifiers, the study reported. One entry per CDR3 protein, called by TCRdb with MiXCR from the 5' RACE reads. In the table there are approximately 97,000 distinct CDR3 sequences, 11% of which are singletons. V usage is TRBV15 and J usage is TRBJ2-7; D is unresolved. Sequenced material: whole blood, taken at baseline. This TCR was sampled from an adult who was a healthcare worker with PCR-confirmed SARS-CoV-2 infection or an uninfected control (not recorded which). The CDR3: CATSTSRGEQYF. As DNA, the CDR3 is TGTGCCACCAGCACATCTAGAGGTGAGCAGTACTTC.